Listed below are T cell receptor beta chains from one sample, sequenced in a study of blood T cell repertoires in COVID-19. Libraries were prepared by immunoSEQ multiplex PCR; TCRdb keeps only in-frame clonotypes and omits some of them. Of 200,000 to 250,000 clones in the sample, 82% are singletons; the top ten hold over 4%. Sequenced sample: peripheral blood. The receptors were gathered from a woman aged 65 to 85 with COVID-19, enrolled during active disease. The conserved cysteine and the conserved F or W are not part of the CDR3 here.

v_gene: TRBV7-8
j_gene: TRBJ1-1
CDR3aa: ASSPGSVNTEAF

v_gene: TRBV5-6
j_gene: TRBJ2-4
CDR3aa: ASSRSGQGGNIQY

v_gene: TRBV18
j_gene: TRBJ2-1
CDR3aa: ASSLTGQARGGQF

v_gene: TRBV25-1
j_gene: TRBJ2-2
CDR3aa: ASTPRAGAYGELF

v_gene: TRBV30
j_gene: TRBJ1-4
CDR3aa: AWSVGGGNEKLF

v_gene: TRBV9
j_gene: TRBJ1-3
CDR3aa: ASSVGQGFSGNTIY

v_gene: TRBV15
j_gene: TRBJ2-7
CDR3aa: ATSNPTRSIGEQY

v_gene: TRBV5-1
j_gene: TRBJ2-6
CDR3aa: ASSRGGAGANVLT

v_gene: TRBV3-1/TRBV3-2
j_gene: TRBJ2-1
CDR3aa: ASSGWAGYNEQF

v_gene: TRBV18
j_gene: TRBJ2-1
CDR3aa: ASSPPGLAGSQQF

v_gene: TRBV2
j_gene: TRBJ2-7
CDR3aa: ASSELDTLEEQY

v_gene: TRBV5-1
j_gene: TRBJ2-6
CDR3aa: ASSLDPQGALGANVLT

v_gene: TRBV15
j_gene: TRBJ1-5
CDR3aa: ATSRDTGGNQPQH

v_gene: TRBV7-2
j_gene: TRBJ2-3
CDR3aa: ASSLGTGWGADTQY

v_gene: TRBV7-9
j_gene: TRBJ2-7
CDR3aa: ASSYFRQGINEQY

v_gene: TRBV7-2
j_gene: TRBJ2-5
CDR3aa: ASSSRGLAGQETQY

v_gene: TRBV19
j_gene: TRBJ2-3
CDR3aa: ASRKGKSTDTQY

v_gene: TRBV9
j_gene: TRBJ2-3
CDR3aa: ASSAYGQGTDTQY

v_gene: TRBV7-9
j_gene: TRBJ2-7
CDR3aa: ASSLGGSFYEQY

v_gene: TRBV5-1
j_gene: TRBJ1-1
CDR3aa: ASSSLPIRAGTEAF

v_gene: TRBV3-1/TRBV3-2
j_gene: TRBJ1-1
CDR3aa: ASSPSWRHTNTEAF

v_gene: TRBV27
j_gene: TRBJ2-1
CDR3aa: ASSFNRWDEQF

v_gene: TRBV3-1/TRBV3-2
j_gene: TRBJ1-2
CDR3aa: ASSLQGTPYGYT

v_gene: TRBV7-2
j_gene: TRBJ1-2
CDR3aa: ASSLGTRGRGYT

v_gene: TRBV5-1
j_gene: TRBJ2-5
CDR3aa: ASSSLSGTVETQY

v_gene: TRBV2
j_gene: TRBJ2-3
CDR3aa: FADTQY

v_gene: TRBV19
j_gene: TRBJ2-7
CDR3aa: ASSHPTGGQY

v_gene: TRBV6-6
j_gene: TRBJ1-3
CDR3aa: ASSPGQARGATGNTIY

v_gene: TRBV6-1
j_gene: TRBJ1-1
CDR3aa: ASSDPAQSTEAF

v_gene: TRBV9
j_gene: TRBJ2-4
CDR3aa: ASSVAPGGKNIQY

v_gene: TRBV2
j_gene: TRBJ1-1
CDR3aa: ASGHRAGEAF

v_gene: TRBV29-1
j_gene: TRBJ2-3
CDR3aa: SVGQLPGDTQY

v_gene: TRBV5-6
j_gene: TRBJ2-1
CDR3aa: ASTYTGQDNEQF

v_gene: TRBV2
j_gene: TRBJ1-2
CDR3aa: ASSFRDIGYGYT

v_gene: TRBV5-1
j_gene: TRBJ2-1
CDR3aa: ASSLVGLDTRSSYNEQF

v_gene: TRBV6-2/TRBV6-3
j_gene: TRBJ2-3
CDR3aa: ASSWGETTDTQY

v_gene: TRBV7-2
j_gene: TRBJ1-4
CDR3aa: ASSPRRGEEKLF

v_gene: TRBV6-1
j_gene: TRBJ2-5
CDR3aa: ASNPTGQETQY

v_gene: TRBV3-1/TRBV3-2
j_gene: TRBJ2-6
CDR3aa: ASSQTGTGSGANVLT

v_gene: TRBV7-9
j_gene: TRBJ1-4
CDR3aa: ASSLTGAPNEKLF

v_gene: TRBV4-3
j_gene: TRBJ2-1
CDR3aa: ASSQDSGSRDEQF

v_gene: TRBV3-1/TRBV3-2
j_gene: TRBJ1-4
CDR3aa: ASSRAGKEKLF

v_gene: TRBV5-1
j_gene: TRBJ2-1
CDR3aa: ASSSASGVSSYNEQF

v_gene: TRBV7-2
j_gene: TRBJ2-1
CDR3aa: ASSLVVGGSQQF

v_gene: TRBV2
j_gene: TRBJ2-1
CDR3aa: ASSPSLEQF

v_gene: TRBV9
j_gene: TRBJ1-5
CDR3aa: ASSVGPVPNQPQH

v_gene: TRBV7-2
j_gene: TRBJ2-7
CDR3aa: ASSPSHTGSSYEQY

v_gene: TRBV19
j_gene: TRBJ1-2
CDR3aa: ASNPGGGSYGYT